The clone carrying this T cell receptor beta chain was observed a few times. Antigen: not known. The authors built TCR beta libraries using iRepertoire HTBI primers and Arm-PCR of CDR3 regions. TCRdb used MiXCR to reprocess the multiplex PCR reads, holding one entry per CDR3 protein. This table has about 460,000 distinct CDR3 sequences, approximately 22% appearing once. The entry originates in a study of regulatory T cells in long-lasting Graves disease. The study's findings and limits: Having few samples may have compromised the accuracy. Relative to newly diagnosed Graves' patients, persistent ones had lower TCR diversity. TRBV28, TRBJ1-2 and TRBJ2-5 were favored in persistent disease. Thyroid tissue went unexamined; only peripheral blood was analyzed.

Germline assignment: CDR1 MNHEY and CDR2 SVGEGT. Trimming at V came to 6 bases and at J to 3 bases, leaving 11 bases not matched to a gene. This CDR3 is 17 amino acids long. Specified time point: persistent/refractory GD, antithyroid drugs over 5 years with positive TRAb. PBMCs were the source of the RNA used for TCR sequencing. The sequence was obtained from a female donor with Graves disease. The chain combines TRBV6-2 or TRBV6-3 with TRBJ2-2; 9 positions match TRBD1. Specimen: peripheral blood mononuclear cells (PBMCs), collected when the disease was refractory, from a patient treated with antithyroid drugs. CDR3 loop: CASRRTGGALDTGELFF. The CDR3, as DNA: TGTGCCAGCAGGAGAACAGGGGGCGCGTTGGACACCGGGGAGCTGTTTTTT.